Listed below are T cell receptor beta chains from one sample, sequenced in a study of healthy donors' naive CD4 and CD8 T cells. TCRdb re-analysed the reads in MiXCR, keeping a single row per CDR3 protein. This table holds some 190,000 distinct CDR3 sequences, 65% to 75% found once. The source material was naive CD4+ and CD8+ T cells sorted from blood, pooled from several donors. Receptors were obtained from a pool of human donors in good health; the sample pools cells from several healthy donors. The CDR3 runs from the conserved cysteine through the conserved F or W. Fields, in order: clone size, J gene, V gene, D gene, CDR3 protein, CDR3 DNA. A D gene is named only where the DNA matches it firmly. Only some rows state a clone size, as once, few, many or a class for expanded clones.

- TRBJ1-2 TRBV19 - CASSRAGVHGYTF TGTGCCAGTAGCCGCGCAGGGGTCCATGGCTACACCTTC
- TRBJ1-2 TRBV18 - CASSSTGNIPAYGYTF TGTGCCAGCTCTTCGACAGGAAACATCCCCGCCTATGGCTACACCTTC
- TRBJ2-5 TRBV27 TRBD1 CASSSTTRDSQETQYF TGTGCCAGCAGTTCTACAACTCGGGACAGCCAAGAGACCCAGTACTTC
- TRBJ2-7 TRBV27 - CASSPSPDYEQYF TGTGCCAGCAGTCCCAGCCCCGATTACGAGCAGTACTTC
- TRBJ2-7 TRBV29-1 - CSVEESYEQYF TGCAGCGTTGAAGAGTCCTACGAGCAGTACTTC
- TRBJ1-1 TRBV4-2 - CASSQDEALGTEAFF TGCGCCAGCAGCCAAGATGAGGCTTTGGGCACTGAAGCTTTCTTT
- TRBJ2-3 TRBV6-5 - CASSLLWSGTDTQYF TGTGCCAGCAGCCTCCTGTGGAGCGGGACAGATACGCAGTATTTT
- TRBJ1-1 TRBV27 - CASSPGLGKNTEAFF TGTGCCAGCAGTCCGGGGTTAGGGAAAAACACTGAAGCTTTCTTT
- TRBJ2-1 TRBV6-2/TRBV6-3 - CASSPSALVNEQFF TGTGCCAGCAGCCCGTCGGCCCTTGTCAATGAGCAGTTCTTC
- TRBJ2-2 TRBV7-9 - CASSVGTARGELFF TGTGCCAGCAGCGTCGGGACCGCTCGCGGGGAGCTGTTTTTT
once TRBJ1-3 TRBV5-5 TRBD1 CASSLIGQGALGNTIYF TGTGCCAGCAGCTTGATAGGACAGGGGGCGCTTGGAAACACCATATATTTT
- TRBJ2-1 TRBV11-2 - CASSLSLGVGDNEQFF TGTGCCAGCAGCTTATCTCTGGGTGTGGGCGACAATGAGCAGTTCTTC
- TRBJ2-1 TRBV29-1 TRBD2 CSVDVGAGDFLNEQFF TGCAGCGTTGACGTAGGGGCGGGAGACTTCTTGAATGAGCAGTTCTTC
- TRBJ2-7 TRBV23-1 - CATASSGTFPNRGHEQYF TGCGCCACCGCCTCCTCAGGCACCTTTCCAAACCGAGGTCACGAGCAGTACTTC
- TRBJ2-1 TRBV12-3/TRBV12-4 TRBD1 CATHRDRGYNEQFF TGTGCCACTCACAGGGACAGGGGCTACAATGAGCAGTTCTTC
- TRBJ2-7 TRBV27 - CASSGLEAYEQYF TGTGCCAGCAGTGGTCTAGAAGCCTACGAGCAGTACTTC
- TRBJ2-3 TRBV4-1 - CASSQYGGTDTQYF TGCGCCAGCAGCCAATACGGGGGCACAGATACGCAGTATTTT
- TRBJ1-1 TRBV19 - CATLPRARVTEAFF TGTGCCACGCTCCCGAGGGCGCGGGTCACTGAAGCTTTCTTT
- TRBJ2-1 TRBV29-1 TRBD2 CSVDKTSGTYNEQFF TGCAGCGTTGACAAAACTAGCGGAACCTACAATGAGCAGTTCTTC
- TRBJ1-5 TRBV19 - CASSIDTRLNQPQHF TGTGCCAGTAGTATAGATACCCGCCTCAATCAGCCCCAGCATTTT
- TRBJ2-3 TRBV15 TRBD2 CATSRERRLAGGDTQYF TGTGCCACCAGCAGAGAAAGGCGACTAGCGGGAGGAGATACGCAGTATTTT
few TRBJ1-6 TRBV12-3/TRBV12-4 - CASSTDRRTSPLHF TGTGCCAGCAGTACCGACAGGAGGACATCACCCCTCCACTTT
- TRBJ1-2 TRBV29-1 - CSVEDNGRHGRYGYTF TGCAGCGTTGAAGACAACGGACGACACGGACGCTATGGCTACACCTTC
- TRBJ2-7 TRBV28 - CASSPGDEQYF TGTGCCAGCAGTCCAGGGGACGAGCAGTACTTC
few TRBJ1-3 TRBV6-5 TRBD1 CASSEELQGAGNTIYF TGTGCCAGCAGTGAGGAACTACAGGGGGCTGGAAACACCATATATTTT
- TRBJ1-6 TRBV12-3/TRBV12-4 TRBD1 CASSRPGQGRPLHF TGTGCCAGCAGCCGCCCGGGACAGGGAAGACCCCTCCACTTT
- TRBJ2-1 TRBV10-3 TRBD2 CAISDGLAGAYNEQFF TGTGCCATCAGTGATGGACTAGCGGGCGCCTACAATGAGCAGTTCTTC
- TRBJ2-1 TRBV19 TRBD2 CASRRTSGANEQFF TGTGCCAGTAGAAGGACTAGCGGGGCGAATGAGCAGTTCTTC
- TRBJ2-7 TRBV11-3 - CASSPRTAYEQYF TGTGCCAGCAGCCCTAGGACAGCCTACGAGCAGTACTTC
few TRBJ2-5 TRBV20-1 - CSASSQETQYF TGCAGTGCTAGTAGCCAAGAGACCCAGTACTTC
- TRBJ1-2 TRBV27 - CASSLSGGEAGYGYTF TGTGCCAGCAGTTTATCGGGAGGAGAGGCAGGGTATGGCTACACCTTC
- TRBJ2-7 TRBV29-1 - CSVVQIYEQYF TGCAGCGTTGTACAGATCTACGAGCAGTACTTC
- TRBJ1-1 TRBV19 TRBD1 CASSTQQGFGTEAFF TGTGCCAGTAGTACCCAACAGGGGTTCGGCACTGAAGCTTTCTTT
- TRBJ2-7 TRBV6-1 - CASSTPWRPLGEQYF TGTGCCAGCAGTACCCCGTGGAGGCCCTTGGGAGAGCAGTACTTC
- TRBJ2-2 TRBV6-5 TRBD2 CASSYSSSGTGELFF TGTGCCAGCAGTTATAGCTCTAGCGGTACCGGGGAGCTGTTTTTT
- TRBJ1-2 TRBV5-5 TRBD1 CASSGLTTGGLPGYTF TGTGCCAGCAGCGGGCTAACAACAGGGGGCCTTCCTGGCTACACCTTC
- TRBJ1-2 TRBV10-3 TRBD1 CAISATGEGYGYTF TGTGCCATCAGTGCGACAGGGGAGGGCTATGGCTACACCTTC
- TRBJ2-3 TRBV29-1 - CSVEPHTDTQYF TGCAGCGTCGAACCCCACACAGATACGCAGTATTTT
- TRBJ2-7 TRBV29-1 - CSVEVRGINSYEQYF TGCAGCGTTGAAGTTAGGGGCATAAACTCCTACGAGCAGTACTTC
- TRBJ2-7 TRBV27 TRBD2 CASRLTSGYTASYEQYF TGTGCCAGCAGATTGACTAGCGGGTACACCGCCTCCTACGAGCAGTACTTC
- TRBJ1-2 TRBV19 - CASSSGTPNRYGYTF TGTGCCAGTAGTTCCGGGACTCCAAACCGGTATGGCTACACCTTC
- TRBJ2-2 TRBV6-5 TRBD1 CASSYGTGFAGELFF TGTGCCAGCAGTTACGGGACAGGTTTTGCTGGGGAGCTGTTTTTT
few TRBJ2-6 TRBV27 TRBD2 CASSLSAGAGANVLTF TGTGCCAGCAGTTTATCGGCGGGGGCTGGGGCCAACGTCCTGACTTTC
- TRBJ2-5 TRBV29-1 - CSVAGSAEETQYF TGCAGCGTTGCCGGTAGCGCGGAAGAGACCCAGTACTTC
once TRBJ2-2 TRBV20-1 - CSARGAGRAGELFF TGCAGTGCTAGGGGGGCAGGGAGGGCCGGGGAGCTGTTTTTT
- TRBJ2-1 TRBV5-1 - CASSPVRDGEQFF TGCGCCAGCAGCCCGGTGAGGGATGGAGAGCAGTTCTTC
- TRBJ1-2 TRBV5-4 TRBD1 CASSTRDSTNYGYTF TGTGCCAGCAGCACCCGGGACAGCACTAACTATGGCTACACCTTC
- TRBJ1-1 TRBV10-3 TRBD1 CAVKTGMEGEAFF TGTGCCGTGAAGACAGGGATGGAGGGTGAAGCTTTCTTT
- TRBJ1-3 TRBV29-1 - CSVVTNSGNTIYF TGCAGCGTTGTGACGAACAGTGGAAACACCATATATTTT
- TRBJ1-2 TRBV6-5 TRBD1 CASSPGQVYTF TGTGCCAGCAGCCCTGGACAGGTGTACACCTTC
- TRBJ2-4 TRBV12-3/TRBV12-4 - CASSLTLAKNIQYF TGTGCCAGCAGCTTGACACTAGCCAAAAACATTCAGTACTTC